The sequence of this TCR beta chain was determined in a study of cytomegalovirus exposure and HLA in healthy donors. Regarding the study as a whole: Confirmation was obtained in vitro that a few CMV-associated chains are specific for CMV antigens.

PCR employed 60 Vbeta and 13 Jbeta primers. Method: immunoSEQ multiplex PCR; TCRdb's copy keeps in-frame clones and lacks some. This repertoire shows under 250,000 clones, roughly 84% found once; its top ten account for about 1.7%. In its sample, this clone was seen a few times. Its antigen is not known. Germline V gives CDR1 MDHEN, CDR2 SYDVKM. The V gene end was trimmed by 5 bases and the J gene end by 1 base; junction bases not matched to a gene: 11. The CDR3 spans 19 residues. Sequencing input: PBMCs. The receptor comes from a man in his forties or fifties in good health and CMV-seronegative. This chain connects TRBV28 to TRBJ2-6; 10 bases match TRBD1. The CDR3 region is CASSPVFRDRGSGANVLTF. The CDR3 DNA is TGTGCCAGCAGTCCGGTGTTCCGGGACAGGGGATCTGGGGCCAACGTCCTGACTTTC.